The 32 T cell receptor beta chains listed next were all sequenced from one sample in a study of Ad26.COV2.S vaccination and SARS-CoV-2 variants. Treatment here: over 15 received Ad26.COV2.S at low or high dose, single or two shots; a few received placebo; per-sample allocation not given. Day 63 after the first vaccine or placebo injection was the time point for sampling. Profiled with immunoSEQ multiplex PCR; TCRdb holds only in-frame clones, not every one. The sample records 290,000 or so clones, approximately 89% being singletons. Sequenced material: peripheral blood, taken in a trial of Ad26.COV2.S vaccine versus placebo. These TCRs come from a person aged 18-60 years who received the Ad26.COV2.S COVID-19 vaccine or a placebo.

The V gene is TRBV5-1, the J gene TRBJ2-7; D is tentatively TRBD1 or TRBD2 (5 bases each). CDR1 and CDR2 (germline): SGHRS, YFSETQ. CDR3 size: 15 residues. The V end lost 4 bases, the J end lost 4 bases, and 18 bases lay between the germline ends. CDR3 loop: CASSIGTDSPYEQYF. The CDR3 bases are TGCGCCAGCAGCATAGGGACGGATTCTCCATACGAGCAGTACTTC.

The V call is TRBV10-3, the J call TRBJ1-3; D is unresolved. Trimming took 2 bases from V and 0 from J, leaving 20 bases between them. CDR3 length: 19 residues. Germline CDR1 reads ENHRY; CDR2 reads SYGVKD. The CDR3, as DNA: TGTGCCATCAGTGAGAGGTGGTATGAGAGCGTTGACTCTGGAAACACCATATATTTT. Encoded protein: CAISERWYESVDSGNTIYF.

The sample holds one count of this clone. The chain uses TRBV18 and TRBJ1-4; D not resolved. The V and J ends lost 2 bases and 6 bases respectively, with 13 bases between them. The CDR3 loop spans 15 amino acids. Germline V CDR1 and CDR2: KGHSH, LQKENI. CDR3 amino acids: CASSPRGGADEKLFF. The CDR3 DNA is TGTGCCAGCTCACCAAGAGGCGGAGCGGATGAAAAACTGTTTTTT.

The V gene is TRBV7-9, the J gene TRBJ2-6; 8 nucleotides match TRBD1. Looked up from germline, CDR1 is SEHNR and CDR2 is FQNEAQ (reference sequence). The CDR3 is 16 residues long. The J segment lost 1 base and the V segment lost 5 bases, leaving 4 bases of the junction unmatched. As DNA, the CDR3 is TGTGCCAGCAGCCCGAGACAGGGGTCTGGGGCCAACGTCCTGACTTTC. Translated, it gives CASSPRQGSGANVLTF.

This clone was seen once. The chain uses TRBV23-1 and TRBJ1-5, with D uncertain. TRBV23-1 belongs to the ORF category, with a function that is uncertain. The V gene lost 0 bases and the J gene lost 0 bases, with 21 bases spanning the gap. This CDR3 comprises 20 residues. CDR3 protein: CASSQSVLGRTYNSNQPQHF. CDR3 bases: TGCGCCAGCAGTCAATCGGTCTTGGGCAGGACCTATAATAGCAATCAGCCCCAGCATTTT.

The chain uses TRBV19 and TRBJ2-3; D gene ambiguous. The germline V and J ends were trimmed by 7 bases and 5 bases, with 16 bases remaining between them. The CDR3 is 14 amino acids. Germline CDR1 reads LNHDA; CDR2 reads SQIVND (reference sequence). CDR3 loop: CASNWADSRDTQYF. DNA of the CDR3: TGTGCCAGTAATTGGGCGGATTCGAGAGATACGCAGTATTTT.

V and J are TRBV3-1 (or the pseudogene TRBV3-2) and TRBJ1-5; no definite D call. Germline V gene data show CDR1 as LGHDT and CDR2 as YNNKEL (reference sequence). This CDR3 contains 14 residues. V was clipped by 3 bases and J by 1 base, with 7 bases between them. CDR3 sequence reads: CASSQEVSNQPQHF. The CDR3 DNA reads TGTGCCAGCAGCCAGGAGGTAAGCAATCAGCCCCAGCATTTT.

The chain has TRBV2 and TRBJ1-2, with D unclear. The CDR3 has 14 residues. Trimming left V 4 bases short and J 2 bases short, with 11 bases between. Germline lookup yields CDR1 SNHLY and CDR2 FYNNEI. CDR3 coding DNA: TGTGCCAGCAGTGTCGGCAACCAGAACTATGGCTACACCTTC. Protein: CASSVGNQNYGYTF.

The V and J genes are TRBV5-1 and TRBJ2-5; TRBD2 agrees at 9 bases. J lost 4 bases, V lost 6 bases, and 10 bases had no gene match. Germline CDR1 SGHRS, CDR2 YFSETQ. The CDR3 spans 15 residues. The CDR3, as DNA: TGCGCCAGCACCGAACTAGCGGGCATGGGAGAGACCCAGTACTTC. This translates into CASTELAGMGETQYF.

The chain employs TRBV28 and TRBJ1-1; 9 nucleotides match TRBD1. Germline V lookup: CDR1 MDHEN, CDR2 SYDVKM. CDR3 size: 14 residues. Germline trimming cut 6 bases from V and 5 bases from J; bases unmatched to any gene: 7. DNA for the CDR3: TGTGCCAGCAGCCTTACAGGGGGCATGACTGAAGCTTTCTTT. Protein: CASSLTGGMTEAFF.

This clone was seen once. CDR3 nucleotide sequence: TGTGCCAGCAGCGGGGGTCCCGGGACCCAAGAGACCCAGTACTTC. Its protein product is CASSGGPGTQETQYF. This chain links TRBV11-3 with TRBJ2-5; D assignment may be TRBD1 or TRBD2 (5 bases each). This CDR3 is built from 15 residues. Looked up from germline, CDR1 is SGHNT and CDR2 is YENEEA. The V and J ends lost 5 bases and 1 base respectively, with 14 bases between them.

This clone was observed a few times. The chain recombines TRBV5-1 with TRBJ1-1; D is perhaps TRBD1 (5 bases). The CDR3 extends over 17 amino acids. The V and J ends lost 4 bases and 3 bases respectively, with 22 bases between them. From germline, CDR1 is SGHRS and CDR2 YFSETQ. The DNA of the CDR3 is TGCGCCAGCAGCGTTCATCGGGACGGACTGATGGACACTGAAGCTTTCTTT. Its translation is CASSVHRDGLMDTEAFF.

The chain combines TRBV12-3 or TRBV12-4 with TRBJ2-1; perhaps TRBD1 as D (5 bases). CDR3 length: 12 amino acids. Between the trimmed V and J ends, which lost 4 bases and 7 bases, there was a span of 8 bases. CDR3 coding DNA: TGTGCCAGCAGTTCGACAGTTAATGAGCAGTTCTTC. Translating it yields CASSSTVNEQFF.

V is TRBV5-6 and J is TRBJ1-1, with D perhaps matching TRBD1 (5 bases). Germline CDR1 is SGHDT and CDR2 is YYEEEE. This CDR3 is built from 13 residues. The V end lost 7 bases, the J end lost 4 bases, and 14 bases lay between the germline ends. CDR3 bases: TGTGCCAGCTCCCGCGGGGGGGTCACTGAAGCTTTCTTT. Translated: CASSRGGVTEAFF. The whole variable domain, filled in from reference TRBV5-6 and TRBJ1-1, reads DAGVTQSPTHLIKTRGQQVTLRCSPKSGHDTVSWYQQALGQGPQFIFQYYEEEERQRGNFPDRFSGHQFPNYSSELNVNALLLGDSALYLCASSRGGVTEAFFGQGTRLTVV.

The chain joins TRBV6-2 or TRBV6-3 to TRBJ1-5; 9 bases fit TRBD1. The CDR3 sequence is 17 residues long. The V and J ends lost 5 bases and 2 bases, in that order; junction bases with no gene match: 10. Germline loops: CDR1 MNHEY, CDR2 SVGEGT. CDR3 protein: CASSEGTGIGGNQPQHF. Here the CDR3 DNA reads TGTGCCAGCAGTGAGGGGACAGGGATAGGTGGCAATCAGCCCCAGCATTTT.

This chain joins TRBV29-1 and TRBJ1-2; a weak D match, TRBD1 (5 bases). V was trimmed by 5 bases and J by 6 bases, leaving 10 bases between them. CDR3 length: 11 residues. Germline assignment: CDR1 SQVTM and CDR2 ANQGSEA. The CDR3 region has the DNA TGCAGCGTTCCGGAGGGGAATGGCTACACCTTC. It codes for CSVPEGNGYTF.

The chain combines TRBV3-1 (or the pseudogene TRBV3-2) with TRBJ2-7, with D unresolved. The germline V gene has CDR1 LGHDT and CDR2 YNNKEL (reference sequence). The CDR3 extends over 13 amino acids. V was shortened by 4 bases and J by 2 bases, with 9 bases between the two germline ends. The CDR3 is CASSLGSTYEQYF. In DNA, the CDR3 is TGTGCCAGCAGCCTTGGAAGCACCTACGAGCAGTACTTC.

As regards this clone: Other DNA sequences within the sample encode an identical CDR3. The genes are TRBV5-4 and TRBJ2-2, with D unresolved. CDR1 and CDR2 from the germline V gene are SGHNT and YYREEE (reference sequence). This CDR3 spans 12 amino acids. V was shortened by 4 bases and J by 3 bases, with 4 bases between the two germline ends. Here the CDR3 DNA reads TGTGCCAGCAGCCTGGACACCGGGGAGCTGTTTTTT. Translated: CASSLDTGELFF.

The chain joins TRBV13 to TRBJ2-5, with 7 bases identical to TRBD2. Trimming took 2 bases from V and 5 from J; bases not matched to a gene: 8. Germline V gene sequence: CDR1 PRHDT, CDR2 FYEKMQ (reference sequence). This CDR3 comprises 15 residues. CDR3 sequence (DNA): TGTGCCAGCAGCTTAAGGGCGGGAGAGGGTGAGACCCAGTACTTC. Amino acid sequence: CASSLRAGEGETQYF.

V and J are TRBV30 and TRBJ2-1, with D possibly matching TRBD1 (7 bases). V was shortened by 2 bases and J by 5 bases, with 19 bases between the two germline ends. The CDR3 loop spans 16 amino acids. Per the germline V gene, CDR1 is GTSNPN and CDR2 is SVGIG (reference sequence). The CDR3 coding sequence is TGTGCCTGGAGTAAAAAGGCCGCGGGACAGCACAATGAGCAGTTCTTC. Protein sequence: CAWSKKAAGQHNEQFF.

This clone has more than one count but fewer than ten. This chain uses TRBV7-9 with TRBJ1-2; possibly TRBD1 for D (6 bases). Trimming took 5 bases from V and 1 from J, leaving 17 bases between them. The CDR3 loop spans 16 amino acids. CDR1 is SEHNR and CDR2 is FQNEAQ in the germline V gene (reference sequence). CDR3 region: CASSPRTGTLNYGYTF. DNA for the CDR3: TGTGCCAGCAGCCCGCGAACAGGGACCCTTAACTATGGCTACACCTTC.

The chain has TRBV7-9 and TRBJ2-7; D is perhaps TRBD1 or TRBD2 (5 bases each). This CDR3 region has 15 residues. The germline V gene encodes CDR1 SEHNR and CDR2 FQNEAQ (reference sequence). With 4 bases removed from V and 7 bases from J, the gap between germline ends came to 20 bases. CDR3: CASSYAGTRAPEQYF. The DNA for the CDR3 is TGTGCCAGCAGCTACGCCGGGACCCGGGCTCCGGAGCAGTACTTC.

The genes are TRBV11-2 and TRBJ2-3; D gene unclear. The CDR3 loop spans 13 amino acids. V shed 3 bases and J shed 2 bases, with 6 bases lying between them. Looked up from germline, CDR1 is SGHAT and CDR2 is FQNNGV. The CDR3 sequence: CASSFDITDTQYF. The CDR3 DNA follows: TGTGCCAGCAGCTTTGACATCACAGATACGCAGTATTTT. Full variable domain (rest looked up from reference TRBV11-2 and TRBJ2-3): EAGVAQSPRYKIIEKRQSVAFWCNPISGHATLYWYQQILGQGPKLLIQFQNNGVVDDSQLPKDRFSAERLKGVDSTLKIQPAKLEDSAVYLCASSFDITDTQYFGPGTRLTVL.

This clone showed up just a few times. The rearrangement links TRBV6-5 to TRBJ1-5; D perhaps matches TRBD1 (6 bases). Germline V gene sequence: CDR1 MNHEY, CDR2 SVGAGI. The CDR3 is 15 residues long. Trimming took off 6 bases at V and 0 bases at J, with 12 bases between the two ends. CDR3 amino acids: CASRRNRDSNQPQHF. CDR3 DNA sequence: TGTGCCAGCAGGAGGAACAGGGATAGCAATCAGCCCCAGCATTTT.

This chain connects TRBV3-1 (or the pseudogene TRBV3-2) to TRBJ2-2; D not resolved. This CDR3 spans 13 amino acids. V shed 1 base and J shed 6 bases, with 6 bases lying between them. The germline V gene has CDR1 LGHDT and CDR2 YNNKEL (reference sequence). CDR3 region: CASSQVPAGELFF. In DNA, the CDR3 is TGTGCCAGCAGCCAAGTGCCCGCCGGGGAGCTGTTTTTT.

On this clone itself: The same CDR3 also results from other DNA sequences found in this sample. V usage is TRBV5-1 and J usage is TRBJ2-2; 7 bases fit TRBD1. CDR1 SGHRS and CDR2 YFSETQ come from the germline V gene. The CDR3 is 14 residues long. V trimming: 5 bases; J trimming: 1 base; junction bases outside the gene matches: 2. CDR3 bases: TGCGCCAGCAGTCGGACAGGGAACACCGGGGAGCTGTTTTTT. Translation gives CASSRTGNTGELFF.

This chain joins TRBV27 and TRBJ1-1, with D possibly matching TRBD1 (5 bases). The CDR3 has 14 amino acids. V dropped 3 bases and J dropped 2 bases, with 10 bases sitting between them. The germline V gene has CDR1 MNHEY and CDR2 SMNVEV (reference sequence). The DNA of the CDR3 is TGTGCCAGCAGTTTCGGGGCGGCAAACACTGAAGCTTTCTTT. It yields the protein CASSFGAANTEAFF.

This clone was observed a handful of times. One junction end disagrees with the germline gene, perhaps due to a read error. This rearrangement joins TRBV4-1 to TRBJ1-6; D not resolved. The CDR3 sequence is 11 residues long. Germline V lookup: CDR1 MGHRA, CDR2 YSYEKL. In DNA, the CDR3 is TGCGCCAGCAGCCAAGACTCCCTGGTGGAGTTT. Translation: CASSQDSLVEF.

The V gene is TRBV7-2, the J gene TRBJ2-5; TRBD1 is a possible D gene (6 bases). Germline V gives CDR1 SGHTA, CDR2 FQGNSA. V dropped 1 base and J dropped 4 bases, with 10 bases sitting between them. The CDR3 has 14 amino acids. CDR3 residues: CASSLGTGLETQYF. CDR3 coding DNA: TGTGCCAGCAGCTTAGGCACAGGGTTAGAGACCCAGTACTTC. The full variable domain, its missing parts supplied by reference TRBV7-2 and TRBJ2-5, is GAGVSQSPSNKVTEKGKDVELRCDPISGHTALYWYRQSLGQGLEFLIYFQGNSAPDKSGLPSDRFSAERTGGSVSTLTIQRTQQEDSAVYLCASSLGTGLETQYFGPGTRLLVL.

The chain carries TRBV5-4 and TRBJ2-2; a weak D match, TRBD1 (6 bases). The V end was cut by 3 bases, the J end by 2 bases, with 17 bases between. CDR3 length: 17 amino acids. From germline, CDR1 is SGHNT and CDR2 YYREEE (reference sequence). The CDR3 loop is CASSSSGHSKNTGELFF. In nucleotides, the CDR3 is TGTGCCAGCAGCTCCTCGGGACACTCAAAAAACACCGGGGAGCTGTTTTTT. Full variable domain (rest looked up from reference TRBV5-4 and TRBJ2-2): ETGVTQSPTHLIKTRGQQVTLRCSSQSGHNTVSWYQQALGQGPQFIFQYYREEENGRGNFPPRFSGLQFPNYSSELNVNALELDDSALYLCASSSSGHSKNTGELFFGEGSRLTVL.

The V call is TRBV11-1, the J call TRBJ1-1; D possibly corresponds to TRBD1 (6 bases). Germline V gene lookup returns CDR1 SGHAT and CDR2 FQDESV (reference sequence). V shed 6 bases and J shed 6 bases, with 20 bases lying between them. This CDR3 is built from 15 residues. In nucleotides, the CDR3 is TGTGCCAGCAGTATCTATAGACAGGAATTCTCTGAAGCTTTCTTT. The encoded protein is CASSIYRQEFSEAFF.

The chain combines TRBV5-1 with TRBJ2-7; D is possibly TRBD1 (5 bases). The ends were cut back, 6 bases at V and 2 bases at J, with 15 bases in the middle. The CDR3 consists of 14 residues. Germline loops: CDR1 SGHRS, CDR2 YFSETQ. The CDR3 nucleotides are TGCGCCAGCACCGAGACAACAGGTCCCTACGAGCAGTACTTC. Translation: CASTETTGPYEQYF.